These T cell receptor beta chains were read from a single sample in a study of T cell changes during pregnancy in multiple sclerosis. The repertoire was sequenced with immunoSEQ multiplex PCR; TCRdb's copy has only in-frame clones and lacks some. Here the sample spans some 85,000 clones, 94% being singletons. Material: peripheral blood, obtained in the third trimester of pregnancy. These receptors came from a female donor with multiple sclerosis, enrolled in a pregnancy study. CDR3s include the opening cysteine and the closing phenylalanine or tryptophan. The D gene is left open where the match is weak. Some rows have no size entry. The others give once, few or many, or a class for an expanded clone.

d_call: TRBD1; v_call: TRBV5-4; j_call: TRBJ2-7; clone_size: NA; cdr3_aa: CASSRGDRVSYEQYF; cdr3_nt: TGTGCCAGCAGCCGTGGGGACAGGGTCTCCTACGAGCAGTACTTC
d_call: TRBD2; v_call: TRBV4-1; j_call: TRBJ2-7; clone_size: NA; cdr3_aa: CASSQLAGGPPAYEQYF; cdr3_nt: TGCGCCAGCAGCCAATTAGCGGGAGGGCCTCCGGCTTACGAGCAGTACTTC
d_call: TRBD2; v_call: TRBV18; j_call: TRBJ2-7; clone_size: NA; cdr3_aa: CASSPPLAGAWGEQYF; cdr3_nt: TGTGCCAGCTCACCACCCCTCGCGGGAGCATGGGGGGAGCAGTACTTC
d_call: NA; v_call: TRBV18; j_call: TRBJ2-1; clone_size: NA; cdr3_aa: CASSPEYLNEQFF; cdr3_nt: TGTGCCAGCTCACCTGAGTATCTCAATGAGCAGTTCTTC
d_call: NA; v_call: TRBV19; j_call: TRBJ1-1; clone_size: NA; cdr3_aa: CASSMSVNTEAFF; cdr3_nt: TGTGCCAGTAGTATGTCAGTGAACACTGAAGCTTTCTTT
d_call: TRBD1; v_call: TRBV27; j_call: TRBJ2-3; clone_size: NA; cdr3_aa: CASSFIGTVVVDTQYF; cdr3_nt: TGTGCCAGCAGTTTCATAGGGACAGTTGTTGTAGATACGCAGTATTTT
d_call: NA; v_call: TRBV2; j_call: TRBJ2-1; clone_size: NA; cdr3_aa: CASSDPAGYEQFF; cdr3_nt: TGTGCCAGCAGTGATCCAGCGGGCTATGAGCAGTTCTTC
d_call: TRBD1; v_call: TRBV19; j_call: TRBJ2-7; clone_size: NA; cdr3_aa: CASSIRDRGYEQYF; cdr3_nt: TGTGCCAGTAGTATCCGGGACAGAGGCTACGAGCAGTACTTC
d_call: TRBD1; v_call: TRBV2; j_call: TRBJ2-2; clone_size: NA; cdr3_aa: CASSQSRDRGTGELFF; cdr3_nt: TGTGCCAGCAGCCAAAGCCGGGACAGGGGTACCGGGGAGCTGTTTTTT
d_call: NA; v_call: TRBV7-6; j_call: TRBJ1-1; clone_size: NA; cdr3_aa: CASSFPGVASTEAFF; cdr3_nt: TGTGCCAGCAGCTTCCCAGGGGTTGCGAGCACTGAAGCTTTCTTT
d_call: NA; v_call: TRBV4-2; j_call: TRBJ2-3; clone_size: NA; cdr3_aa: CASSQNPGQGTDTQYF; cdr3_nt: TGTGCCAGCAGCCAAAACCCCGGCCAGGGCACAGATACGCAGTATTTT
d_call: TRBD1; v_call: TRBV19; j_call: TRBJ1-2; clone_size: NA; cdr3_aa: CASSPLTGVRANYGYTF; cdr3_nt: TGTGCCAGTAGTCCTCTTACAGGGGTAAGGGCTAACTATGGCTACACCTTC
d_call: TRBD2; v_call: TRBV4-3; j_call: TRBJ2-1; clone_size: NA; cdr3_aa: CASSLTSGSPNEQFF; cdr3_nt: TGCGCCAGCAGCCTGACTAGCGGGAGTCCCAATGAGCAGTTCTTC
d_call: NA; v_call: TRBV29-1; j_call: TRBJ2-7; clone_size: NA; cdr3_aa: CSVDTSNEQYF; cdr3_nt: TGCAGCGTTGACACCTCTAACGAGCAGTACTTC
d_call: TRBD2; v_call: TRBV4-2; j_call: TRBJ2-1; clone_size: NA; cdr3_aa: CASSQDRTSGSSYNEQFF; cdr3_nt: TGTGCCAGCAGCCAAGATAGGACTAGCGGGAGCTCCTACAATGAGCAGTTCTTC
d_call: TRBD2; v_call: TRBV7-6; j_call: TRBJ2-7; clone_size: NA; cdr3_aa: CASSLLSGGSYEQYF; cdr3_nt: TGTGCCAGCAGCTTATTAAGCGGGGGGTCCTACGAGCAGTACTTC
d_call: TRBD1; v_call: TRBV27; j_call: TRBJ1-2; clone_size: once; cdr3_aa: CASTSPGQGRGYTF; cdr3_nt: TGTGCCAGCACCAGCCCGGGACAGGGGAGAGGCTACACCTTC
d_call: NA; v_call: TRBV27; j_call: TRBJ1-2; clone_size: NA; cdr3_aa: CASSFAGWDYGYTF; cdr3_nt: TGTGCCAGCAGTTTCGCAGGGTGGGACTATGGCTACACCTTC
d_call: NA; v_call: TRBV9; j_call: TRBJ2-5; clone_size: NA; cdr3_aa: CASSGEVRAETQYF; cdr3_nt: TGTGCCAGCAGCGGTGAGGTGAGGGCGGAGACCCAGTACTTC
d_call: TRBD1; v_call: TRBV7-9; j_call: TRBJ2-5; clone_size: NA; cdr3_aa: CASSLGTGIETQYF; cdr3_nt: TGTGCCAGCAGCCTTGGGACAGGGATAGAGACCCAGTACTTC
d_call: NA; v_call: TRBV19; j_call: TRBJ2-1; clone_size: once; cdr3_aa: CASSKGRGRNEQFF; cdr3_nt: TGTGCCAGTAGTAAGGGTCGGGGGAGGAATGAGCAGTTCTTC
d_call: TRBD1; v_call: TRBV2; j_call: TRBJ2-3; clone_size: NA; cdr3_aa: CASSLGQGGDTQYF; cdr3_nt: TGTGCCAGCAGTTTGGGACAGGGGGGAGATACGCAGTATTTT
d_call: TRBD2; v_call: TRBV28; j_call: TRBJ2-7; clone_size: NA; cdr3_aa: CASSLLSASGVNYEQYF; cdr3_nt: TGTGCCAGCAGTTTATTATCGGCTAGCGGGGTAAACTACGAGCAGTACTTC
d_call: NA; v_call: TRBV6-5; j_call: TRBJ1-2; clone_size: NA; cdr3_aa: CASSYLTSSYGYTF; cdr3_nt: TGTGCCAGCAGTTATCTTACCTCCAGCTATGGCTACACCTTC
d_call: NA; v_call: TRBV5-1; j_call: TRBJ2-5; clone_size: NA; cdr3_aa: CASTLRAGGELDF; cdr3_nt: TGCGCCAGCACTCTACGAGCAGGAGGGGAATTGGACTTC